This T cell receptor (beta chain) comes out of a study of T cell responses to AZD1222 COVID-19 vaccine. Findings and limits, study-wide: Across spike, vaccine-associated CD4 TCRs were found, dominant at 160-218 and 743-854. Reportedly, nearly half of unique spike TCRs recognized epitopes outside B.1.351/B.1.1.7 mutations.

Only in-frame clones appear in the TCRdb table, and some are missing; sequencing was by immunoSEQ multiplex PCR. There are 95,000 to 150,000 clones in the sample; 92% occur only once, and approximately 1.5% lies in the top ten. With respect to this clone: Its antigen remains unknown.

The germline V gene has CDR1 MNHEY and CDR2 SVGAGI. The V end lost 5 bases, the J end lost 1 base, and 15 bases lay between the germline ends. The CDR3 spans 15 residues. This sequence was found in an adult in good health. Here the sequenced sample was peripheral blood, taken on day 0 of AZD1222 vaccination. The chain has TRBV6-5 and TRBJ2-7, with D possibly matching TRBD1 (5 bases). The CDR3: CASSPTVRPSYEQYF. The DNA of the CDR3 is TGTGCCAGCAGTCCGACAGTCCGGCCATCCTACGAGCAGTACTTC.